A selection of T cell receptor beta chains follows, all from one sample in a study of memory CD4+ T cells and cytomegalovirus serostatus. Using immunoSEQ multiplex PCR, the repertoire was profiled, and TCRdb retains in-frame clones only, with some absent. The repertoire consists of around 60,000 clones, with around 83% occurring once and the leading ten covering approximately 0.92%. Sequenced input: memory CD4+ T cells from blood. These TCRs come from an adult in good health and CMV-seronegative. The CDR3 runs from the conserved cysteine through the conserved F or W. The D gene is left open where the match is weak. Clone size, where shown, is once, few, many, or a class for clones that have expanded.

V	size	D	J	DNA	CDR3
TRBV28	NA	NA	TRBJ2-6	TGTGCCAGCACAAGACCCTCTGGGGCCAACGTCCTGACTTTC	CASTRPSGANVLTF
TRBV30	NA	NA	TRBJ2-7	TGTGCCTGGAGTGAGTTGGACAGCTCCTACGAGCAGTACTTC	CAWSELDSSYEQYF
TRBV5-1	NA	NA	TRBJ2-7	TGCGCCAGCAGCCCCGCACCCACTATCGGCTACGAGCAGTACTTC	CASSPAPTIGYEQYF
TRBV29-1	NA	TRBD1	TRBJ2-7	TGCAGCGTTTCCCAGCTGGGGACAGATACCTACGAGCAGTACTTC	CSVSQLGTDTYEQYF
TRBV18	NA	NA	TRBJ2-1	TGTGCCAGCTCACCACCGGCAAGCACTTACAATGAGCAGTTCTTC	CASSPPASTYNEQFF
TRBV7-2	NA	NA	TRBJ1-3	TGTGCCAGCAGCTCCGGCAACACCATATATTTT	CASSSGNTIYF
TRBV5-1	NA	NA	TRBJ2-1	TGCGCCAGCACTCGGGGCGCTAGCTCCTACAATGAGCAGTTCTTC	CASTRGASSYNEQFF
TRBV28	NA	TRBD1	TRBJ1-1	TGTGCCAGCAGTTTATTGGACAGGGATAACACTGAAGCTTTCTTT	CASSLLDRDNTEAFF
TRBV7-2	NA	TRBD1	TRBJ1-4	TGTGCCAGCAGCCGAGGGGGCGAAGGAGAAAAACTGTTTTTT	CASSRGGEGEKLFF
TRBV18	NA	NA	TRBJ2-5	TGTGCCAGCTCACCAAACGGCGGTGGAGAGACCCAGTACTTC	CASSPNGGGETQYF
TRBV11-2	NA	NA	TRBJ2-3	TGTGCCAGCAGCCGCAGGCGGACAGATACGCAGTATTTT	CASSRRRTDTQYF
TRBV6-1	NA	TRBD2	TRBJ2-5	TGTGCCAGCCGGAAGGTTGGGCAGGGAGGGGAGACCCAGTACTTC	CASRKVGQGGETQYF
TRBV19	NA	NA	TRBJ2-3	TGTGCCAGTAATCGTAACGGTATCACAGATACGCAGTATTTT	CASNRNGITDTQYF
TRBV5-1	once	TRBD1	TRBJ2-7	TGCGCCAGCAACCGTGACGGGACAGGGGGCTACGAGCAGTACTTC	CASNRDGTGGYEQYF
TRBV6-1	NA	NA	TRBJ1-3	TGTGCCAGCAGAGATCGGAGCTCTGGAAACACCATATATTTT	CASRDRSSGNTIYF
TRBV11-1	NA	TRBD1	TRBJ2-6	TGTGCCAGCAGCTCGAACCAGGGGGCGGCCAACGTCCTGACTTTC	CASSSNQGAANVLTF
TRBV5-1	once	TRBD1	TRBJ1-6	TGCGCCAGCAGCTTGACACAGGGGGCCGGGTCACCCCTCCACTTT	CASSLTQGAGSPLHF
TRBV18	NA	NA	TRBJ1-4	TGTGCCAGCTCACCACCCGGGCTCCCTAATGAAAAACTGTTTTTT	CASSPPGLPNEKLFF
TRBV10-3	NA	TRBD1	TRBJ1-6	TGTGCCATCAGTGAGGGGCAGGGGGGAAATTCACCCCTCCACTTT	CAISEGQGGNSPLHF
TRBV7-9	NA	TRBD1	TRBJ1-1	TGTGCCAGCAGCTTAGGAGCTAGGGGCACTGATCGGGACAGCTCGCTCGCTTTCTTT	CASSLGARGTDRDSSLAFF
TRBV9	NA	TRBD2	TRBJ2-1	TGTGCCAGCAGCGCCACTAGCGGGAGTCACAATGAGCAGTTCTTC	CASSATSGSHNEQFF
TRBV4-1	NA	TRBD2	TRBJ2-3	TGCGCCAGCAGCCGGACTAGCGGGAGCACAGATACGCAGTATTTT	CASSRTSGSTDTQYF
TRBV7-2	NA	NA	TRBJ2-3	TGTGCCAGCAGCTCTTTTGGGGAGGAGGCAGATACGCAGTATTTT	CASSSFGEEADTQYF
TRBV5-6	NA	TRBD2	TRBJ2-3	TGTGCCAGCAGCTTGCGGCGGGGGGCTGCAGATACGCAGTATTTT	CASSLRRGAADTQYF
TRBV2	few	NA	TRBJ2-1	TGTGCCAGCTCGAGGGGATTAACATACAATGAGCAGTTCTTC	CASSRGLTYNEQFF
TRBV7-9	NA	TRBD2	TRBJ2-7	TGTGCCAGCAGTCAAAGATTAGCGGGAGGGCCGTACGAGCAGTACTTC	CASSQRLAGGPYEQYF
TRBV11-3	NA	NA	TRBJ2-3	TGTGCCAGCAGCCCCGGGACTAGCACAGATACGCAGTATTTT	CASSPGTSTDTQYF
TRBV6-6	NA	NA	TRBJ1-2	TGTGCCAGCAGCTTACCGGGACACACGAACTATGGCTACACCTTC	CASSLPGHTNYGYTF
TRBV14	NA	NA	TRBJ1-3	TGTGCCAGCAGCCAAGGTAGCAGGGGAAACACCATATATTTT	CASSQGSRGNTIYF
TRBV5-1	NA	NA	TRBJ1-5	TGCGCCAGCAGCCGTTTGTCCGGGGCGGATCAGCCCCAGCATTTT	CASSRLSGADQPQHF
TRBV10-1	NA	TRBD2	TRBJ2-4	TGCGCCAGCAGCGGGACTAGCGGCCTAAAAAACATTCAGTACTTC	CASSGTSGLKNIQYF
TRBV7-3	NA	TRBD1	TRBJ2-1	TGTGCCAGCAGCCACGACAGGGCTAATGAGCAGTTCTTC	CASSHDRANEQFF
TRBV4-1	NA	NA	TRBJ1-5	TGCGCCAGCAGCCAATTAAGCAATCAGCCCCAGCATTTT	CASSQLSNQPQHF
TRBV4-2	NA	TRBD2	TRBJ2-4	TGTGCCAGCAGCCAAGAACTAGCGGGAGGGCTAGTAAACATTCAGTACTTC	CASSQELAGGLVNIQYF
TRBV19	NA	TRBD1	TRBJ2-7	TGTGCCAGTAGTAGCGGGACAGGCCCCCAGCAGTACTTC	CASSSGTGPQQYF
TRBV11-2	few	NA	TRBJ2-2	TGTGCCAGCAGTAGACAGGCTAGCACCGGGGAGCTGTTTTTT	CASSRQASTGELFF
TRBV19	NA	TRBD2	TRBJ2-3	TGTGCCAGTAGTATCCCGGGACTAGCGGGAAAGGGTGATACGCAGTATTTT	CASSIPGLAGKGDTQYF
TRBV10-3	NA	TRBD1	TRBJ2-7	TGTGCCATCAGTGAGTCACCCGGCCGGACGCGGGACAGGGCCTACGAGCAGTACTTC	CAISESPGRTRDRAYEQYF
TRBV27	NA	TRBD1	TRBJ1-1	TGTGCCAGCAGCTCAGGCAGGGGGCAAGCTTTCTTT	CASSSGRGQAFF
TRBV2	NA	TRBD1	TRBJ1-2	TGTGCCAGCAGTGAAGCGACCAGGGGGGACTATGGCTACACCTTC	CASSEATRGDYGYTF
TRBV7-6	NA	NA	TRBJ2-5	TGTGCCAGCAGCCCGGACGCCTGGACCCAGTACTTC	CASSPDAWTQYF
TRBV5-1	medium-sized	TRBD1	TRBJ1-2	TGCGCCAGCAGCACCGGGACAGGGGGCTATGGCTACACCTTC	CASSTGTGGYGYTF
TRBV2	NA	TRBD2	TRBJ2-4	TGTGCCAGCAGTGAAACTCCGGGGGGGAGCGAGAGAAACATTCAGTACTTC	CASSETPGGSERNIQYF
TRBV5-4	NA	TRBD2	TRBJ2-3	TGTGCCAGCAGCTTGTGGACTAGCGGGGGAGGCACAGATACGCAGTATTTT	CASSLWTSGGGTDTQYF
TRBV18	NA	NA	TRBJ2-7	TGTGCCAGCTCACTGGACGGAGCGCGGGAGCAGTACTTC	CASSLDGAREQYF
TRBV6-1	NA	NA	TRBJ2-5	TGTGCCAGCAGCCCCAAATCAGGCCTTGAAGGGACCCAGTACTTC	CASSPKSGLEGTQYF
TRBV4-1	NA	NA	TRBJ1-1	TGCGCCAGCAGCGCCGGCGGAGGGGAGGTTAACACTGAAGCTTTCTTT	CASSAGGGEVNTEAFF
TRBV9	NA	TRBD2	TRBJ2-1	TGTGCCAGCAGCGTCGGAGCGGGGGCCTACAATGAGCAGTTCTTC	CASSVGAGAYNEQFF
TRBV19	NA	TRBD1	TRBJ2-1	TGTGCCAGTACCCCCAGGACAGGGGTTACGTTCTTC	CASTPRTGVTFF
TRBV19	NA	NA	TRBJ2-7	TGTGCCAGTAGCGCGGGGAGGGGGTACGAGCAGTACTTC	CASSAGRGYEQYF
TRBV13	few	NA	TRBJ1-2	TGTGCCAGCAGCTTATTTGGCAGCCTCTATGGCTACACCTTC	CASSLFGSLYGYTF
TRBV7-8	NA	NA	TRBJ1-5	TGTGCCAGCAGCCTTGGGCAGGGGTGGGTTAGCAATCAGCCCCAGCATTTT	CASSLGQGWVSNQPQHF
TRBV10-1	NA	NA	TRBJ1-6	TGCGCCTACCCCCGTCGGAATTCACCCCTCCACTTT	CAYPRRNSPLHF
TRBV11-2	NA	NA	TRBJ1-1	TGTGCCAGCAGCCCCCGGCGGAGCACTGAAGCTTTCTTT	CASSPRRSTEAFF
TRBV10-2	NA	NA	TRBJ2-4	TGCGCCAGCAGTGATCGGGGGCTGAACATTCAGTACTTC	CASSDRGLNIQYF